What follows are 17 T cell receptor beta chains derived from one specimen sequenced in a study of shared clonotypes between healthy human individuals. Profiled with immunoSEQ multiplex PCR; TCRdb holds only in-frame clones, not every one. The sample holds about 1.1 million clones, approximately 80% seen once. The sample consisted of memory CD4+ T cells from PBMCs. The subset: CD45RA-negative fraction. These receptors originate from a man in his late teens or twenties in good health. Some clones in this sample may be carry-over from other donors' samples.

This clone was found a few times. The J gene is TRBJ1-1, the V gene TRBV28; D is uncertain. Trimming took off 5 bases at V and 8 bases at J, with 9 bases between the two ends. The CDR3 runs 11 residues. The V gene's germline CDR1 is MDHEN and CDR2 SYDVKM. The CDR3 DNA reads TGTGCCAGCAGTCGCGACCGGGAAGCTTTCTTT. This codes for CASSRDREAFF.

A word on this clone: A far larger clone is off by one base, so a read error is likely. The genes are TRBV7-2 and TRBJ2-7; D unresolved. The V gene's germline CDR1 is SGHTA and CDR2 FQGNSA. The CDR3 consists of 11 residues. V lost 4 bases and J 3 bases, leaving 4 bases between the germline ends. CDR3 DNA: TGTGCCAGCAGCTCCTTCTACGAGCAGTACTTC. Amino acid sequence: CASSSFYEQYF.

The chain couples TRBV18 to TRBJ2-7; D not certain. The CDR3 has 13 amino acids. V shed 1 base and J shed 3 bases, with 7 bases lying between them. Germline V gene data show CDR1 as KGHSH and CDR2 as LQKENI. CDR3 nucleotide sequence: TGTGCCAGCTCACCACGGCAAAACTACGAGCAGTACTTC. Its translation: CASSPRQNYEQYF.

The chain recombines TRBV5-1 with TRBJ2-3, with D unclear. The V end was cut by 4 bases, the J end by 2 bases, with 11 bases between. Germline V gives CDR1 SGHRS, CDR2 YFSETQ. The length of the CDR3 is 14 residues. CDR3 nucleotides: TGCGCCAGCAGCGATGGAACCAACACAGATACGCAGTATTTT. It is translated as CASSDGTNTDTQYF.

This clone came up a few times. The chain couples TRBV7-9 to TRBJ2-3; the match to TRBD1 covers 8 bases. The CDR3 runs to 14 residues. V shed 4 bases, J shed 3 bases, and the junction held 3 bases outside the gene matches. Germline V lookup: CDR1 SEHNR, CDR2 FQNEAQ (reference sequence). As DNA, the CDR3 is TGTGCCAGCAGCTCGCGGACAGGGACAGATACGCAGTATTTT. It yields the protein CASSSRTGTDTQYF.

This clone is a singleton in its sample. The J gene is TRBJ1-1, the V gene TRBV4-2; D remains unclear. Deletions cut 0 bases from V and 5 bases from J, with 13 bases between. Per germline, CDR1 LGHNA and CDR2 YNFKEQ. The CDR3 covers 15 residues. CDR3 protein: CASSQDYRGRTEAFF. The CDR3 DNA follows: TGTGCCAGCAGCCAAGATTACCGGGGTCGGACTGAAGCTTTCTTT.

V usage is TRBV4-3 and J usage is TRBJ2-2; D not certain. V dropped 0 bases and J dropped 4 bases, with 12 bases sitting between them. The CDR3 totals 16 residues. Looked up from germline, CDR1 is LGHNA and CDR2 is YSLEER. CDR3 nucleotides: TGCGCCAGCAGCCAAGATCCGCTGGTGCGCACCGGGGAGCTGTTTTTT. Its protein is CASSQDPLVRTGELFF.

The genes are TRBV27 and TRBJ2-7, with 11 nucleotides matching TRBD2. The CDR3 is 17 amino acids. V lost 5 bases and J lost 7; bases outside the gene matches: 16. Germline V CDR1 and CDR2: MNHEY, SMNVEV (reference sequence). The CDR3 spells CASSRLTSGILSGEQYF. As DNA, the CDR3 is TGTGCCAGCAGTCGCCTGACTAGCGGGATTCTGTCGGGGGAGCAGTACTTC.

The chain links TRBV4-1 to TRBJ2-2; TRBD2 matches at 7 bases. J lost 7 bases, V lost 3 bases, and 11 bases had no gene match. Germline V gives CDR1 MGHRA, CDR2 YSYEKL. The CDR3 covers 16 residues. The CDR3 region is CASSHPPGGSVGELFF. The CDR3 DNA reads as TGCGCCAGCAGCCACCCCCCCGGGGGGAGCGTCGGGGAGCTGTTTTTT.

This rearrangement joins TRBV5-1 to TRBJ2-5, with D perhaps TRBD1 (5 bases). The CDR3 extends over 16 amino acids. Trimming left V 2 bases short and J 1 base short, with 15 bases between. Germline CDR1 is SGHRS and CDR2 is YFSETQ. CDR3: CASSFIPATVQETQYF. CDR3 nucleotides: TGCGCCAGCAGCTTTATACCCGCGACAGTCCAAGAGACCCAGTACTTC.

This rearrangement joins TRBV7-2 to TRBJ2-1; D gene unclear. Per the germline V gene, CDR1 is SGHTA and CDR2 is FQGNSA. The CDR3 loop spans 12 amino acids. Trimming cost V 5 bases and J 8 bases, with 10 bases left between them. The CDR3 region is CASSPQPDEQFF. In DNA, the CDR3 is TGTGCCAGCAGCCCACAACCCGATGAGCAGTTCTTC.

This clone is a singleton in its sample. This likely comes from a read error, as the CDR3 has no conserved phenylalanine or tryptophan at its end. The chain links TRBV28 to TRBJ1-3, with a tentative D call TRBD1 (5 bases). Germline-derived CDR1 and CDR2 are MDHEN and SYDVKM. This CDR3 is 15 amino acids long. V shed 5 bases and J shed 4 bases, with 15 bases lying between them. In DNA form, the CDR3 reads TGTGCCAGCAGTCCCGGCGGGACGAGAGGAAACACCATATATCTT. Encoded protein: CASSPGGTRGNTIYL.

This clone was seen only a few times. The chain is built from TRBV10-2 and TRBJ1-5; 10 bases agree with TRBD1. Germline CDR1 and CDR2: WSHSY and SAAADI. The trim removed 6 bases at V and 2 bases at J, leaving 7 bases unmatched. The CDR3 runs to 16 residues. This CDR3 reads CASSDTGTGGNQPQHF. As DNA, the CDR3 is TGCGCCAGCAGCGATACCGGGACAGGGGGCAATCAGCCCCAGCATTTT.

CDR3 sequence (DNA): TGTGCCATCAGTGCCGGACAGAAGTACGAGCAGTACTTC. This codes for CAISAGQKYEQYF. The chain recombines TRBV10-3 with TRBJ2-7; a weak D match, TRBD1 (6 bases). Trimming shortened V by 4 bases and J by 4 bases, and 11 bases separated the two germline ends. The germline CDR1 and CDR2 sequences are ENHRY and SYGVKD. The CDR3 length is 13 residues.

About this clone itself: Only one base separates this from a far larger clonotype, so it likely reflects a read error. The chain carries TRBV30 and TRBJ1-2; 8 bases agree with TRBD1. Per germline, CDR1 GTSNPN and CDR2 SVGIG (reference sequence). The CDR3 is 12 residues long. CDR3 DNA: TGTGCGGTGGACAGGGATAGACGTGGCTACACCTTC. Protein: CAVDRDRRGYTF.

The chain couples TRBV5-6 to TRBJ1-6; D might be TRBD1 (5 bases). Looked up from germline, CDR1 is SGHDT and CDR2 is YYEEEE. The CDR3 runs to 15 residues. The ends were cut back, 1 base at V and 6 bases at J, with 11 bases in the middle. This CDR3 is CASSLRGRINSPLHF. CDR3 nucleotides: TGTGCCAGCAGCTTGAGGGGACGGATTAATTCACCCCTCCACTTT. The whole variable domain, remainder taken from reference TRBV5-6 and TRBJ1-6, is DAGVTQSPTHLIKTRGQQVTLRCSPKSGHDTVSWYQQALGQGPQFIFQYYEEEERQRGNFPDRFSGHQFPNYSSELNVNALLLGDSALYLCASSLRGRINSPLHFGNGTRLTVT.

About this clone itself: At the DNA level, this CDR3 is encoded by other sequences in the same sample as well. CDR3 in DNA: TGTGCCAGCAGCGTAGCTAGCGGGAGATCCGCAGATACGCAGTATTTT. The encoded protein is CASSVASGRSADTQYF. The chain has TRBV9 and TRBJ2-3; 10 nucleotides line up with TRBD2. The germline V gene has CDR1 SGDLS and CDR2 YYNGEE. The CDR3 totals 16 residues. After removal of 0 bases from V and 4 bases from J, the junction contained 5 bases not matched to a gene.